This T cell receptor (beta chain) appears in the sequencing data of a study of T cell responses to AZD1222 COVID-19 vaccine (dated by TCRdb to the early 2020s). In terms of the full investigation: Because spike-specific TCR depth and breadth did not differ between the two schedules, AZD1222 recipients who got a second dose at roughly 4 weeks were pooled with those who got a second dose at roughly 12 weeks. TCR sequencing was performed for 230 to 250 trial participants, of whom about 200 were given two doses of AZD1222 and roughly 25 were given two doses of MenACWY control vaccine. Enrollment into the trials was organized by age into subgroups of 18-55, 56-69 and 70-plus years, and those subgroups contained about 160, 30 and 59 TCR-sequenced participants, respectively. Study-level results and caveats: Spike-specific TCR breadth and depth rose significantly after two AZD1222 doses compared with day 0 and with MenACWY recipients. Only a handful of AZD1222 recipients were SARS-CoV-2 seropositive at baseline, limiting conclusions about previously exposed vaccinees. Reportedly, close to half of the unique spike-specific TCRs recognized epitopes lying outside the regions that are mutated in the B.1.351 and B.1.1.7 variants. Participants were mostly white British, with more females than males. The authors suggested clonal diversity may have been underestimated. The 56-69-year group was small, and its depth increase did not reach significance, likely because of low power. CD4 TCRs associated with the vaccine covered the entire spike protein, and the dominant responses were in regions 160-218 and 743-854. Because no day 14 peak-response samples were available, repertoires were characterized only after the peak T cell response.

The CDR3, cysteine through phenylalanine, is 20 amino acids long. Here the CDR3 DNA is all that survives: 60 bases in frame from base 1. According to the study, the label for this sample's time point signals: baseline before first vaccination. Vaccinee samples were obtained from the UK trials COV001 and COV002, which included a single-blind randomized controlled phase 2/3 trial of AZD1222 (ChAdOx1 nCoV-19) in healthy adults. For TCRbeta chain sequencing, PBMC samples from trial participants were taken at day 0 and at day 28 after the second dose. The CDR3 regions of human TCRbeta chains were subjected to immunosequencing. As for the original processing: TCRs in the repertoires were compared against a reference library of SARS-CoV-2-specific TCRs that had been generated with the MIRA antigen-specificity platform. Breadth was defined as the fraction of unique TCRs that were SARS-CoV-2-associated. Depth was defined as the fraction of total T cells that were SARS-CoV-2-associated. Each spike-specific TCR was assigned to its reactive spike region and to a CD4 or CD8 class using the MIRA data. Log10-transformed breadth and depth values were compared by one-way ANOVA with Sidak's multiple comparisons tests. In TCRdb, the immuneACCESS table is reduced to in-frame sequences with V and J assigned. These tables do not hold every clone; where another copy was compared, an unresolved V gene accounts for under half, and the others remain unexplained. V, J and clone size are those of that table, while D and trimming were read from the DNA. Present in this sample are under 110,000 clones, about nine tenths of which were seen just once. In total, the top ten clones hold 1.3% of the sample.

Concerning this clone: Its antigen has not been determined. No base qualities exist here, and no much larger clone lies one base off it.

The chain links TRBV1 with TRBJ1-1; no check of the table's D call, TRBD1, against the DNA was made. TRBV1 represents a pseudogene. The sequencing here drew on peripheral blood, taken on day 0 of AZD1222 vaccination. The source of this sequence is an adult in good health. The CDR3 region has the sequence CTSSHNVRRGFVVRNAEAFF. The DNA sequence is as follows: TGCACCAGCAGCCATAACGTACGCAGGGGGTTTGTTGTCAGGAACGCTGAAGCTTTCTTT.